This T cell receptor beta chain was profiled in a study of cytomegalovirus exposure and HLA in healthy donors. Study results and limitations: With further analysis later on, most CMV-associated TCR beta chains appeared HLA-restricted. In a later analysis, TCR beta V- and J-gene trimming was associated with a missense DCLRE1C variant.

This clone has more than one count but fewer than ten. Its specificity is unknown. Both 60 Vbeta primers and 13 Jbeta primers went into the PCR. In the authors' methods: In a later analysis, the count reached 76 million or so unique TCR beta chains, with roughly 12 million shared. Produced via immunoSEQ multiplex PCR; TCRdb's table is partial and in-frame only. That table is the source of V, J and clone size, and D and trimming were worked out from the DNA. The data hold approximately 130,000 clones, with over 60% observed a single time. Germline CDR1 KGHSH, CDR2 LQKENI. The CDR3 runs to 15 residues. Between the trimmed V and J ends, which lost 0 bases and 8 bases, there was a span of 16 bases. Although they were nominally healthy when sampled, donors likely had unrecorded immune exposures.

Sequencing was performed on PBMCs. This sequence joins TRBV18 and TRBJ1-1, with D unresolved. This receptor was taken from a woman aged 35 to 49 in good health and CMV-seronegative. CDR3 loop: CASSPPGASYLEAFF. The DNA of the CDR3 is TGTGCCAGCTCACCACCGGGCGCTAGCTACCTAGAAGCTTTCTTT.